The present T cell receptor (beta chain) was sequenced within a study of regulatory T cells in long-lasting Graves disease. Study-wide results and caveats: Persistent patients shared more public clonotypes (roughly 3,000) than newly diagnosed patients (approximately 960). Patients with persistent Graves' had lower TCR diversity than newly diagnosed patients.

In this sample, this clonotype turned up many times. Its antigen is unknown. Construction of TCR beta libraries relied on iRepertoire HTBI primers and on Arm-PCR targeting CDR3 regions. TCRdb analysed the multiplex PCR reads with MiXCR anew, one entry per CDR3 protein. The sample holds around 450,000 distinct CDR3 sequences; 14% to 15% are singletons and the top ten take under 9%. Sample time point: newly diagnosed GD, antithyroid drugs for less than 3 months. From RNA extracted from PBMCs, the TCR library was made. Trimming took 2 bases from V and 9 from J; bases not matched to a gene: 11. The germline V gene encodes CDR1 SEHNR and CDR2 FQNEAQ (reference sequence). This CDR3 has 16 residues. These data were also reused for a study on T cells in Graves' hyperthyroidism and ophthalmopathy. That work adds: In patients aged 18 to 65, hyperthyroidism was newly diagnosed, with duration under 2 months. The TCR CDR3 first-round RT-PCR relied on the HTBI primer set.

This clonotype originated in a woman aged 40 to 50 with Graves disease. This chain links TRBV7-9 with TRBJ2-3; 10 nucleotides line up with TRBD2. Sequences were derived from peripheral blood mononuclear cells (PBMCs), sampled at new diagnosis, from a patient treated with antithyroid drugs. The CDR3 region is CASSLWAASGRGTQYF. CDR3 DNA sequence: TGTGCCAGCAGCTTATGGGCTGCTAGCGGGAGAGGCACGCAGTATTTT.